The 9 T cell receptor beta chains below come from one sample, sequenced in a study of patients and donors after allogeneic stem cell transplantation. TCRdb passed the RT-PCR reads through MiXCR, listing each CDR3 protein once. The sample comprises hundreds of thousands of distinct CDR3 sequences, 16% of which are singletons, and 6.5% to 7.5% rests with the top ten. Sequencing was performed on blood, either unsorted or a sorted T cell fraction (not recorded which). These receptors were taken from a human donor who was either an allogeneic HSCT recipient or a stem cell or donor lymphocyte infusion donor (not recorded which). It is not recorded whose cells these are; they may come from a transplant donor.

The chain employs TRBV12-3 or TRBV12-4 and TRBJ1-6; perhaps TRBD1 as D (5 bases). The CDR3 is made up of 12 amino acids. V gave up 7 bases and J gave up 7 bases, with 8 bases separating them. CDR3 protein: CASKRGNSPLHF. The CDR3 coding sequence is TGTGCCAGCAAACGGGGGAATTCACCCCTCCACTTT.

J is TRBJ1-4 and V is TRBV10-3; the match to TRBD1 covers 9 bases. The germline gives CDR1 ENHRY, CDR2 SYGVKD. V lost 4 bases and J lost 6; bases outside the gene matches: 0. The CDR3 is 13 amino acids. The CDR3 sequence: CAISGTGDEKLFF. CDR3 DNA sequence: TGTGCCATCAGTGGGACAGGGGATGAAAAACTGTTTTTT.

J is TRBJ1-1 and V is TRBV4-1; D gene ambiguous. The germline V gene has CDR1 MGHRA and CDR2 YSYEKL. This CDR3 region has 13 residues. V was trimmed by 3 bases and J by 0 bases, leaving 5 bases between them. The CDR3 nucleotides read TGCGCCAGCAGCCAGGTCATGAACACTGAAGCTTTCTTT. It specifies CASSQVMNTEAFF.

This clonotype was detected a few times. V usage is TRBV7-2 and J usage is TRBJ1-2, with D perhaps TRBD1 (5 bases). The CDR3 is 15 residues long. Germline V CDR1 and CDR2: SGHTA, FQGNSA. Between the trimmed V and J ends, which lost 6 bases and 4 bases, there was a span of 18 bases. The CDR3 here is CASSNWQGKIYGYTF. CDR3 bases: TGTGCCAGCAGTAACTGGCAGGGAAAAATCTATGGCTACACCTTC.

V usage is TRBV7-9 and J usage is TRBJ1-2; 8 bases align to TRBD1. The CDR3 is made up of 16 amino acids. V trimming: 5 bases; J trimming: 0 bases; junction bases outside the gene matches: 8. The germline CDR1 and CDR2 sequences are SEHNR and FQNEAQ (reference sequence). Here the CDR3 DNA reads TGTGCCAGCAGCCGAGGACAGGGTATCACTAACTATGGCTACACCTTC. Translating gives CASSRGQGITNYGYTF.

This clonotype was seen more than once but under ten times. V and J are TRBV7-2 and TRBJ2-7; tentatively, D is TRBD1 (5 bases). The CDR3 has 14 amino acids. V was pared by 4 bases and J by 2 bases, with 12 bases between. Germline V gene lookup returns CDR1 SGHTA and CDR2 FQGNSA. The chain's CDR3 is CASSSLGAPYEQYF. Written as DNA, the CDR3 is TGTGCCAGCAGCTCCTTAGGGGCCCCCTACGAGCAGTACTTC.

This clonotype was found once. The chain recombines TRBV6-5 with TRBJ2-1; 8 nucleotides align to TRBD2. The J segment lost 6 bases and the V segment lost 0 bases, leaving 4 bases of the junction unmatched. The CDR3 runs to 15 residues. Germline CDR1 MNHEY, CDR2 SVGAGI. The CDR3 DNA reads TGTGCCAGCAGTTACTCGGGCGGGAGGTCCAATGAGCAGTTCTTC. The encoded protein is CASSYSGGRSNEQFF.

Ten or more counts support this clonotype. V usage is TRBV20-1 and J usage is TRBJ1-3, with TRBD1 matching over 7 bases. Germline V gives CDR1 DFQATT, CDR2 SNEGSKA (reference sequence). The CDR3 has 14 amino acids. With 6 bases clipped from V and 2 bases from J, the junction kept 7 bases outside the gene matches. The CDR3: CSADVRGTGNTIYF. DNA for the CDR3: TGCAGTGCGGACGTCAGGGGGACTGGAAACACCATATATTTT.

The rearrangement joins TRBV7-6 to TRBJ1-1, with 10 bases lining up with TRBD1. V trimming: 6 bases; J trimming: 2 bases; junction bases outside the gene matches: 6. Germline CDR1 and CDR2: SGHVS and FNYEAQ. CDR3 size: 15 residues. The CDR3 nucleotides read TGTGCCAGCAGTTCCAGGACAGGGGGTAACACTGAAGCTTTCTTT. This codes for CASSSRTGGNTEAFF. Filled out from reference TRBV7-6 and TRBJ1-1, the complete variable domain reads GAGVSQSPRYKVTKRGQDVALRCDPISGHVSLYWYRQALGQGPEFLTYFNYEAQQDKSGLPNDRFSAERPEGSISTLTIQRTEQRDSAMYRCASSSRTGGNTEAFFGQGTRLTVV.